This is a list of T cell receptor beta chains from one sample in a study of blood T cell repertoires in COVID-19. Libraries were prepared by immunoSEQ multiplex PCR; TCRdb keeps only in-frame clonotypes and omits some of them. The sample carries 250,000 to 350,000 clones, more than 70% recorded once. The sample comprised PBMCs or T cells enriched from blood (not recorded which). The receptors originated from a woman aged 55-70 years in a cohort exposed to, infected with or recovered from COVID-19 (not recorded which). Both conserved end residues are part of each CDR3. The D gene is left open where the match is weak. Rows give clone size only sometimes, using once, few, many, or a class for an expanded clone.

clone size: many
J gene: TRBJ2-5
D gene: TRBD1
V gene: TRBV18
CDR3 DNA: TGTGCCAGCTCACCACCCACAGGGGGCGCAGAGACCCAGTACTTC
CDR3 protein: CASSPPTGGAETQYF

clone size: -
J gene: TRBJ1-5
D gene: TRBD1
V gene: TRBV5-1
CDR3 DNA: TGCGCCAGCAGCTTGGGGGACAGCCGAAATCAGCCCCAGCATTTT
CDR3 protein: CASSLGDSRNQPQHF

clone size: -
J gene: TRBJ1-1
D gene: TRBD1
V gene: TRBV6-5
CDR3 DNA: TGTGCCAGCAGTACAGAAAACAGGGGGAACACTGAAGCTTTCTTT
CDR3 protein: CASSTENRGNTEAFF

clone size: -
J gene: TRBJ2-1
D gene: TRBD2
V gene: TRBV27
CDR3 DNA: TGTGCCAGCAGCCGACTAGCGGGAGTATTTAATGAGCAGTTCTTC
CDR3 protein: CASSRLAGVFNEQFF

clone size: -
J gene: TRBJ2-7
D gene: -
V gene: TRBV7-9
CDR3 DNA: TGTGCCAGCAGCTTACCCGGACTTTCCTCCTACGAGCAGTACTTC
CDR3 protein: CASSLPGLSSYEQYF

clone size: once
J gene: TRBJ1-6
D gene: TRBD1
V gene: TRBV28
CDR3 DNA: TGTGCCACTAACAGGGGCGGCAATTCACCCCTCCACTTT
CDR3 protein: CATNRGGNSPLHF

clone size: -
J gene: TRBJ2-3
D gene: TRBD2
V gene: TRBV28
CDR3 DNA: TGTGCCAGCAGTTCCCTAGCGGGAGGGAGTGATACGCAGTATTTT
CDR3 protein: CASSSLAGGSDTQYF

clone size: -
J gene: TRBJ2-7
D gene: TRBD1
V gene: TRBV24-1
CDR3 DNA: TGTGCCACCAGTGGGACAGGGGCTCATGATCCCTACGAGCAGTACTTC
CDR3 protein: CATSGTGAHDPYEQYF

clone size: -
J gene: TRBJ1-6
D gene: -
V gene: TRBV7-8
CDR3 DNA: TGTGCCAGCAGCTTCCAGGGTAATTCACCCCTCCACTTT
CDR3 protein: CASSFQGNSPLHF

clone size: -
J gene: TRBJ1-2
D gene: -
V gene: TRBV7-3
CDR3 DNA: TGTGCCAGCAGCCCCGGGGGGCTGAACTATGGCTACACCTTC
CDR3 protein: CASSPGGLNYGYTF

clone size: once
J gene: TRBJ2-3
D gene: -
V gene: TRBV5-1
CDR3 DNA: TGCGCCAGCAGCCCTGTCCCTCTAGGAACCCATCCAGATACGCAGTATTTT
CDR3 protein: CASSPVPLGTHPDTQYF

clone size: -
J gene: TRBJ2-1
D gene: TRBD1
V gene: TRBV24-1
CDR3 DNA: TGTGCCACCAAGGACAGGGGAAACGTGAAGCAGTTCTTC
CDR3 protein: CATKDRGNVKQFF

clone size: few
J gene: TRBJ2-1
D gene: -
V gene: TRBV27
CDR3 DNA: TGTGCCAGCAGGGGGTTATTAGGGAGGGGGGATCCCTACAATGAGCAGTTCTTC
CDR3 protein: CASRGLLGRGDPYNEQFF

clone size: -
J gene: TRBJ2-1
D gene: TRBD1
V gene: TRBV30
CDR3 DNA: TGTGCCTGGAGTGTACTGGACAGGGACTACAATGAGCAGTTCTTC
CDR3 protein: CAWSVLDRDYNEQFF

clone size: -
J gene: TRBJ2-5
D gene: -
V gene: TRBV6-6
CDR3 DNA: TGTGCCAGCAGTTACAGAGACAGGCACCATAGGGAGACCCAGTACTTC
CDR3 protein: CASSYRDRHHRETQYF

clone size: -
J gene: TRBJ2-7
D gene: -
V gene: TRBV15
CDR3 DNA: TGTGCCACCAGCAGAGATGGAGAGAGTCACTCCTACGAGCAGTACTTC
CDR3 protein: CATSRDGESHSYEQYF

clone size: -
J gene: TRBJ2-2
D gene: -
V gene: TRBV28
CDR3 DNA: TGTGCCAGCGGCCCGCCAAGGGGTTCAACCGGGGAGCTGTTTTTT
CDR3 protein: CASGPPRGSTGELFF

clone size: -
J gene: TRBJ1-2
D gene: TRBD1
V gene: TRBV4-3
CDR3 DNA: TGCGCCAGCAGCCAAGGACAGGGGGGTAACTATGGCTACACCTTC
CDR3 protein: CASSQGQGGNYGYTF

clone size: -
J gene: TRBJ1-1
D gene: TRBD1
V gene: TRBV2
CDR3 DNA: TGTGCCAGCAGTCTTGGACAGGGGATGAACACTGAAGCTTTCTTT
CDR3 protein: CASSLGQGMNTEAFF

clone size: -
J gene: TRBJ2-2
D gene: -
V gene: TRBV4-3
CDR3 DNA: TGCGCCAGCAGCCAAGAATTCGCTGGAGAGGACACCGGGGAGCTGTTTTTT
CDR3 protein: CASSQEFAGEDTGELFF

clone size: -
J gene: TRBJ2-3
D gene: TRBD2
V gene: TRBV27
CDR3 DNA: TGTGCCAGCAGTTTATCGTCGGGAGGTGGCACAGATACGCAGTATTTT
CDR3 protein: CASSLSSGGGTDTQYF

clone size: -
J gene: TRBJ2-7
D gene: TRBD1
V gene: TRBV3-1/TRBV3-2
CDR3 DNA: TGTGCCAGCAGCCAAGAAAGCAGGGGGCGGCGCGGGGACCCTAGGGCCTACGAGCAGTACTTC
CDR3 protein: CASSQESRGRRGDPRAYEQYF

clone size: -
J gene: TRBJ2-7
D gene: -
V gene: TRBV7-2
CDR3 DNA: TGTGCCAGCAGCTTAGAACCCCCGACTAGTACCGCCATGGAGCAGTACTTC
CDR3 protein: CASSLEPPTSTAMEQYF

clone size: -
J gene: TRBJ1-3
D gene: -
V gene: TRBV3-1/TRBV3-2
CDR3 DNA: TGTGCCAGCAGCCCGCCCGCAGGGGTAGCTGGAAACACCATATATTTT
CDR3 protein: CASSPPAGVAGNTIYF

clone size: -
J gene: TRBJ2-7
D gene: -
V gene: TRBV12-3/TRBV12-4
CDR3 DNA: TGTGCCAGCAGTTCGGACAGCTCCTACGAGCAGTACTTC
CDR3 protein: CASSSDSSYEQYF

clone size: -
J gene: TRBJ1-1
D gene: TRBD1
V gene: TRBV19
CDR3 DNA: TGTGCCAGTAGTATACAGGACAGGGGGCCTAACACTGAAGCTTTCTTT
CDR3 protein: CASSIQDRGPNTEAFF

clone size: -
J gene: TRBJ2-3
D gene: TRBD2
V gene: TRBV3-1/TRBV3-2
CDR3 DNA: TGTGCCAGCAGCCAAGGGCCCGGGACTAGGGACCCGCAGTATTTT
CDR3 protein: CASSQGPGTRDPQYF

clone size: -
J gene: TRBJ1-1
D gene: -
V gene: TRBV19
CDR3 DNA: TGTGCCAGTAGTCCCCGGGAGCTGAACACTGAAGCTTTCTTT
CDR3 protein: CASSPRELNTEAFF

clone size: -
J gene: TRBJ1-1
D gene: -
V gene: TRBV4-1
CDR3 DNA: TGCGCCAGCAGCCAAGACAGTTGGAGGACTGAAGCTTTCTTT
CDR3 protein: CASSQDSWRTEAFF

clone size: few
J gene: TRBJ1-1
D gene: -
V gene: TRBV18
CDR3 DNA: TGTGCCAGCTCACCACTAGGGCGGCGGGGCACTGAAGCTTTCTTT
CDR3 protein: CASSPLGRRGTEAFF

clone size: -
J gene: TRBJ1-1
D gene: TRBD1
V gene: TRBV14
CDR3 DNA: TGTGCCAGCAGTCGAGGGACAGTGAACACTGAAGCTTTCTTT
CDR3 protein: CASSRGTVNTEAFF

clone size: once
J gene: TRBJ2-5
D gene: TRBD2
V gene: TRBV3-1/TRBV3-2
CDR3 DNA: TGTGCCAGCAGGTCCACTAGCGGGAGCCATCAAGAGACCCAGTACTTC
CDR3 protein: CASRSTSGSHQETQYF

clone size: once
J gene: TRBJ2-1
D gene: -
V gene: TRBV28
CDR3 DNA: TGTGCCAGCAACCCAGCGGACAGCTCCTACAATGAGCAGTTCTTC
CDR3 protein: CASNPADSSYNEQFF

clone size: -
J gene: TRBJ1-6
D gene: TRBD1
V gene: TRBV11-3
CDR3 DNA: TGTGCCAGCAGCTTCCCAAACAGGGGGCTCCACTCACCCCTCCACTTT
CDR3 protein: CASSFPNRGLHSPLHF

clone size: -
J gene: TRBJ2-1
D gene: TRBD1
V gene: TRBV11-2
CDR3 DNA: TGTGCCAGCAGCTTGGCGGACAGGCGGTTCTTC
CDR3 protein: CASSLADRRFF

clone size: -
J gene: TRBJ1-2
D gene: TRBD1
V gene: TRBV28
CDR3 DNA: TGTGCCAGCAGTTTGGGGGGCCAGGGGGGTGGCTACACCTTC
CDR3 protein: CASSLGGQGGGYTF

clone size: -
J gene: TRBJ1-6
D gene: TRBD1
V gene: TRBV27
CDR3 DNA: TGTGCCAGCAGTCAGGCGGACAGGGAGGATTCTTCACCCCTCCACTTT
CDR3 protein: CASSQADREDSSPLHF

clone size: -
J gene: TRBJ2-7
D gene: TRBD1
V gene: TRBV29-1
CDR3 DNA: TGCAGCGTTGAGGTCAGGGGGCCCCTACGGTGGGAGCAGTACTTC
CDR3 protein: CSVEVRGPLRWEQYF

clone size: few
J gene: TRBJ2-3
D gene: TRBD1
V gene: TRBV7-3
CDR3 DNA: TGTGCCAGCAGCCAACAGGGGGGACAGGGCGAAGATACGCAGTATTTT
CDR3 protein: CASSQQGGQGEDTQYF

clone size: -
J gene: TRBJ2-1
D gene: TRBD1
V gene: TRBV7-2
CDR3 DNA: TGTGCCAGCAGATTAAGACAGGGTTGGGACAATGAGCAGTTCTTC
CDR3 protein: CASRLRQGWDNEQFF

clone size: -
J gene: TRBJ1-1
D gene: -
V gene: TRBV5-4
CDR3 DNA: TGTGCCAGCAACTTCCAGGGAATCGGTACTGAAGCTTTCTTT
CDR3 protein: CASNFQGIGTEAFF